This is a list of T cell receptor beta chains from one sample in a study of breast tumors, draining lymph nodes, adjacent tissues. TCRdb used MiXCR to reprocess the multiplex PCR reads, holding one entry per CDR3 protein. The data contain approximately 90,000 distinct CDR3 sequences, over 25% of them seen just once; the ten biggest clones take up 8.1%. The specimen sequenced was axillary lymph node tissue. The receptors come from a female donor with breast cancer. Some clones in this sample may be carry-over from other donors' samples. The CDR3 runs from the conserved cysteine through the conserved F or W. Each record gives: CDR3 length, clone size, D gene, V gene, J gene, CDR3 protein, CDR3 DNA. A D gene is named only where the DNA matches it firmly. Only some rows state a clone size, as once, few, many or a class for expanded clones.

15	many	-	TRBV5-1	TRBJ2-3	CASSLASGFADTQYF	TGCGCCAGCAGCTTGGCCTCGGGTTTTGCAGATACGCAGTATTTT
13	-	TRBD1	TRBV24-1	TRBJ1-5	CAARDRGLQPQHF	TGTGCCGCCCGGGACAGGGGATTACAGCCCCAGCATTTT
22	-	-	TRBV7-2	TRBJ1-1	CASSRTSGPYEQYFGPGTEAFF	-
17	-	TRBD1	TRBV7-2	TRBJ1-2	CASRPPRTGTANYGYTF	TGTGCCAGCAGACCACCTAGGACAGGGACGGCTAACTATGGCTACACCTTC
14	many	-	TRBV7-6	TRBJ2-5	CASSWTSQGETQYF	TGTGCCAGCAGCTGGACAAGTCAAGGGGAGACCCAGTACTTC
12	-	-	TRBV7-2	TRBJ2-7	CASSPRGNEQYF	TGTGCCAGCAGCCCAAGGGGCAACGAGCAGTACTTC
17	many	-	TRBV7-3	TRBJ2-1	CASSASIGGGLGNEQFF	TGTGCCAGCAGCGCCAGTATAGGTGGGGGATTGGGCAATGAGCAGTTCTTC
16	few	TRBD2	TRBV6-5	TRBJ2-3	CASSHSGTSGTDTQYF	TGTGCCAGCAGTCACTCCGGGACTAGCGGGACCGATACGCAGTATTTT
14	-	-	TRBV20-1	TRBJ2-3	CSARRAGSTDTQYF	TGCAGTGCTAGACGGGCCGGTAGCACAGATACGCAGTATTTT
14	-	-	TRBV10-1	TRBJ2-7	CARPPRTSSYEQYF	TGCGCCAGACCCCCGCGGACCAGCTCCTACGAGCAGTACTTC
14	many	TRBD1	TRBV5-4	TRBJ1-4	CASSSGTQGEKLFF	TGTGCCAGCAGCTCCGGGACACAGGGGGAAAAACTGTTTTTT
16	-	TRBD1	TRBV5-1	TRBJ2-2	CASSQAGTGAGGELFF	TGCGCCAGCAGTCAGGCCGGGACAGGGGCAGGCGGGGAGCTGTTTTTT
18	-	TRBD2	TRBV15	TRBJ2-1	CATSSLSGFTSSYNEQFF	TGTGCCACCAGCAGCCTTAGCGGGTTTACTAGCTCCTACAATGAGCAGTTCTTC
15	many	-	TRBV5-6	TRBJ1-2	CASSLAVVGSYGYTF	TGTGCCAGCAGCTTGGCGGTCGTCGGTTCCTATGGCTACACCTTC
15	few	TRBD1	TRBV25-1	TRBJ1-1	CASSEVGQERDEAFF	TGTGCCAGCAGTGAAGTAGGACAGGAAAGGGATGAAGCTTTCTTT
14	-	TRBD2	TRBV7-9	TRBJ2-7	CASSPLAGGREQYF	TGTGCCAGCAGCCCGCTAGCGGGAGGGAGAGAGCAGTACTTC
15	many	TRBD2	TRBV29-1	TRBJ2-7	CSVAPGLAGASEQYF	TGCAGCGTTGCCCCGGGACTAGCGGGAGCCAGCGAGCAGTACTTC
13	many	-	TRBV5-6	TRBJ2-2	CASNSRPAGELFF	TGTGCCAGCAACTCCCGGCCAGCCGGGGAGCTGTTTTTT
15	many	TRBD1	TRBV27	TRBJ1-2	CASRAPGQGIYGYTF	TGTGCCAGCAGAGCTCCTGGACAGGGAATCTATGGCTACACCTTC
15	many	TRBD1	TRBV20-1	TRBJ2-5	CSARSMRTGTETQYF	TGCAGTGCTAGAAGCATGAGGACAGGGACAGAGACCCAGTACTTC
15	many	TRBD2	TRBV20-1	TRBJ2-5	CSAPQAGRGRETQYF	TGCAGTGCCCCTCAGGCGGGGAGGGGCCGAGAGACCCAGTACTTC
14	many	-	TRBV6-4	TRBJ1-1	CASRTTEENTEAFF	TGTGCCAGCAGGACGACAGAAGAGAACACTGAAGCTTTCTTT
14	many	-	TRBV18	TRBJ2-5	CASSPGLLQETQYF	TGTGCCAGCTCACCAGGGTTGCTCCAAGAGACCCAGTACTTC
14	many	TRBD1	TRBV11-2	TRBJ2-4	CASSSAGTENIQYF	TGTGCCAGCAGCTCTGCCGGGACAGAAAACATTCAGTACTTC
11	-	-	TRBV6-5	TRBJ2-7	CASSYRGEQYF	TGTGCCAGCAGTTACAGGGGCGAGCAGTACTTC
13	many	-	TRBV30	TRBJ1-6	CAWRSSYNSPLHF	TGTGCCTGGAGGAGCTCCTATAATTCACCCCTCCACTTT
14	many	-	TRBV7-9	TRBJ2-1	CASSFQGAPNEQFF	TGTGCCAGCAGCTTTCAAGGTGCCCCCAATGAGCAGTTCTTC
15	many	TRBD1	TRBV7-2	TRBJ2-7	CASSLATGQGYEQYF	TGTGCCAGCAGCTTAGCTACGGGACAGGGATACGAGCAGTACTTC
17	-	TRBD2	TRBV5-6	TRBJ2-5	CASSITGLAGGQETQYF	TGTGCCAGCAGCATCACAGGACTAGCGGGAGGCCAAGAGACCCAGTACTTC
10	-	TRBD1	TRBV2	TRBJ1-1	CASGDRQAFF	TGTGCCAGCGGGGACAGGCAAGCTTTCTTT
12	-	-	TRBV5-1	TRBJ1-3	CASRLEGNTIYF	TGCGCCAGCCGCTTGGAGGGAAACACCATATATTTT
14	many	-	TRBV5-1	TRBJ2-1	CASSLQGRGNEQFF	TGCGCCAGCAGCTTACAGGGCAGGGGCAATGAGCAGTTCTTC
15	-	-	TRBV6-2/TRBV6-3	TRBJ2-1	CASSHPPWVASEQFF	TGTGCCAGCAGTCACCCTCCTTGGGTAGCTAGCGAGCAGTTCTTC
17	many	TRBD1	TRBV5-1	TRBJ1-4	CASSFPSNRGRREKLFF	TGCGCCAGCAGCTTTCCATCTAACAGGGGGCGAAGAGAAAAACTGTTTTTT
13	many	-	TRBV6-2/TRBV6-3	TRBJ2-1	CASSFHPGHEQFF	TGTGCCAGCAGTTTCCACCCGGGTCATGAGCAGTTCTTC
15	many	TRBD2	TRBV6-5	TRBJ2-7	CASSYSTSGNREQYF	TGTGCCAGCAGTTACTCGACTAGCGGGAATAGGGAGCAGTACTTC
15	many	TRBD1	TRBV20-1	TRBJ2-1	CSARRQGARWNEQFF	TGCAGTGCTAGACGACAGGGGGCTAGGTGGAATGAGCAGTTCTTC
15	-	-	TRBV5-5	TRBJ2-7	CASSMEAGASYEQYF	TGTGCCAGCAGCATGGAGGCAGGGGCCTCCTACGAGCAGTACTTC
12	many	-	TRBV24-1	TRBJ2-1	CATSDFPSEQFF	TGTGCCACCAGTGATTTTCCTAGTGAGCAGTTCTTC
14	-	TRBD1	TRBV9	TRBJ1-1	CASSVDGTVTEAFF	TGTGCCAGCAGCGTAGATGGGACAGTCACTGAAGCTTTCTTT
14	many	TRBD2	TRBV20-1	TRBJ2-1	CSVGTSGVYNEQFF	TGCAGTGTTGGGACTAGCGGGGTCTACAATGAGCAGTTCTTC
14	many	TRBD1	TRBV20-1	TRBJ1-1	CSARAAGGGTEAFF	TGCAGTGCTAGAGCCGCAGGGGGTGGGACTGAAGCTTTCTTT
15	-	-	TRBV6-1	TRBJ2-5	CASSASWGPGETQYF	TGTGCCAGCAGTGCCAGCTGGGGCCCGGGGGAGACCCAGTACTTC
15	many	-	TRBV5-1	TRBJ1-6	CASSLGQTANSPLHF	TGCGCCAGCAGCTTGGGGCAGACGGCAAATTCACCCCTCCACTTT
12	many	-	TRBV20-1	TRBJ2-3	CSARVLADTQYF	TGCAGTGCTAGAGTATTGGCAGATACGCAGTATTTT
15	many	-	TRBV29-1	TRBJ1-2	CSVEDRSYPLGGYTF	TGCAGCGTTGAGGATCGGTCCTACCCGTTGGGTGGCTACACCTTC
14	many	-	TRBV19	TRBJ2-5	CASSTRDNEETQYF	TGTGCCAGTAGTACCCGGGACAACGAAGAGACCCAGTACTTC
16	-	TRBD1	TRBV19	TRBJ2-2	CASGTGGSGDTGELFF	TGTGCCAGTGGGACAGGGGGCAGCGGGGACACTGGGGAGCTGTTTTTT
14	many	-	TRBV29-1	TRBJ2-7	CSATVTIATYEQYF	TGCAGCGCGACTGTTACAATTGCAACCTACGAGCAGTACTTC
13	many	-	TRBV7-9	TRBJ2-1	CASSLAANNEQFF	TGTGCCAGCAGCTTAGCGGCTAACAATGAGCAGTTCTTC
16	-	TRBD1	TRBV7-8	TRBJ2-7	CASSARGTGGVYEQYF	TGTGCCAGCAGCGCTCGTGGGACAGGGGGCGTTTACGAGCAGTACTTC
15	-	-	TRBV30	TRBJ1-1	CAWATEGARDTEAFF	TGTGCCTGGGCGACAGAGGGCGCGAGGGACACTGAAGCTTTCTTT